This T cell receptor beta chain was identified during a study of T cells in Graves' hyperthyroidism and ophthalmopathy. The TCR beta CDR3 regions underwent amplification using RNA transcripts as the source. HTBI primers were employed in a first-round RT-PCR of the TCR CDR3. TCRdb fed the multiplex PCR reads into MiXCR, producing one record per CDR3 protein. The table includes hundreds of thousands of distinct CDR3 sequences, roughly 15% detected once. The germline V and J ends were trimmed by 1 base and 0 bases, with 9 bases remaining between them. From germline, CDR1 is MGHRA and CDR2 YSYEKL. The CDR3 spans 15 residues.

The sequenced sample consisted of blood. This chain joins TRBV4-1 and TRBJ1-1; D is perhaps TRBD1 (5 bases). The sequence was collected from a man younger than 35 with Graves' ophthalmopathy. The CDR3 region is CASSQVVGVNTEAFF. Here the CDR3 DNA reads TGCGCCAGCAGCCAAGTGGTGGGGGTGAACACTGAAGCTTTCTTT.